The clone carrying this TCR beta chain has a single count. Its antigen is not known. Here immunoSEQ multiplex PCR was the method, and the copy in TCRdb shows in-frame clones only, minus some. The repertoire has 65,000 to 85,000 clones, around 90% of them found once; the top ten carry less than 10%. The data derive from a study of OX40 agonist ivuxolimab in advanced cancers. In the study overall: Patients treated during dose escalation were battling hepatocellular carcinoma, melanoma, renal cell or head and neck cancer. Patients were 82.7% male with ages about 23 to 79, mean roughly 55. Notes on the study in general: Partial responders dosed at 0.1-3.0 mg/kg displayed clonal expansion ranking among the lowest.

The CDR3 is 13 residues long. V was cut by 2 bases and J by 2 bases, with 6 bases left in between. The germline CDR1 and CDR2 sequences are MGHRA and YSYEKL. The cohort excluded patients with autoimmune disease history or systemic immunosuppression. This material consisted of CD4+ or CD8+ T cells sorted from blood, taken in a trial of the OX40 agonist ivuxolimab. This chain connects TRBV4-1 to TRBJ2-5, with no clear D. This TCR was recovered from an adult with an advanced solid tumor such as melanoma, head and neck, liver or kidney cancer. This CDR3 is CASSQIGQETQYF. CDR3 bases: TGCGCCAGCAGCCAAATAGGGCAAGAGACCCAGTACTTC.